The 20 T cell receptor beta chains below were found in one sample sequenced in a study of T cell responses to AZD1222 COVID-19 vaccine. The method was immunoSEQ multiplex PCR; TCRdb's version includes in-frame clones alone and lacks a portion of them. The sample yields over 100,000 clones, 88% seen once. The input for sequencing was peripheral blood, taken on day 0 of AZD1222 vaccination. Every receptor here comes from an adult in good health.

V and J are TRBV15 and TRBJ1-4, with D unresolved. V lost 0 bases, J lost 7 bases, and 12 bases lay in between. The CDR3 has 15 residues. Germline CDR1 is LNHNV and CDR2 is YYDKDF (reference sequence). The CDR3 nucleotides read TGTGCCACCAGCAGAGAACCCGGGGAAGGTGAAAAACTGTTTTTT. This sequence encodes CATSREPGEGEKLFF.

This chain connects TRBV5-6 to TRBJ2-3; TRBD2 matches 7 bases. Germline CDR1 reads SGHDT; CDR2 reads YYEEEE. CDR3 size: 16 residues. The V gene end was trimmed by 1 base and the J gene end by 0 bases; junction bases not matched to a gene: 5. CDR3 loop: CASSLYLADSTDTQYF. Here the CDR3 DNA reads TGTGCCAGCAGCTTGTATCTAGCGGACAGCACAGATACGCAGTATTTT. Drawing the rest from reference TRBV5-6 and TRBJ2-3, the complete variable domain is DAGVTQSPTHLIKTRGQQVTLRCSPKSGHDTVSWYQQALGQGPQFIFQYYEEEERQRGNFPDRFSGHQFPNYSSELNVNALLLGDSALYLCASSLYLADSTDTQYFGPGTRLTVL.

The chain uses TRBV9 and TRBJ1-1; D perhaps matches TRBD1 (5 bases). The CDR3 loop spans 15 amino acids. The germline CDR1 and CDR2 sequences are SGDLS and YYNGEE. Between the trimmed V and J ends, which lost 1 base and 4 bases, there was a span of 14 bases. CDR3 sequence: CASSVSAGWVTEAFF. CDR3 nucleotides: TGTGCCAGCAGCGTATCGGCAGGGTGGGTCACTGAAGCTTTCTTT.

This sequence joins TRBV7-9 and TRBJ1-1; D is possibly TRBD1 (6 bases). CDR1 SEHNR and CDR2 FQNEAQ come from the germline V gene (reference sequence). Trimming cost V 0 bases and J 3 bases, with 14 bases left between them. The CDR3 spans 16 residues. This CDR3 is CASSLARGGSDTEAFF. The DNA of the CDR3 is TGTGCCAGCAGCTTAGCGCGGGGGGGCTCGGACACTGAAGCTTTCTTT.

The rearrangement links TRBV19 to TRBJ1-5; D is perhaps TRBD1 (6 bases). Trimming stripped 3 bases from V and 5 bases from J, with 20 bases between. CDR3 length equals 17 residues. Germline CDR1 is LNHDA and CDR2 is SQIVND (reference sequence). The CDR3 region has the DNA TGTGCCAGTAGTATGGGTAGGGGGGGTTCTTCGGATCAGCCCCAGCATTTT. Its translation is CASSMGRGGSSDQPQHF.

This chain links TRBV7-2 with TRBJ2-5, with 11 bases matching TRBD2. CDR3 length: 15 amino acids. Trimming at V came to 5 bases and at J to 9 bases, leaving 11 bases not matched to a gene. The germline V gene encodes CDR1 SGHTA and CDR2 FQGNSA. CDR3 region: CASSLSRLAGGAQYF. In nucleotides, the CDR3 is TGTGCCAGCAGCCTCAGTCGGCTAGCGGGGGGAGCCCAGTACTTC.

The V call is TRBV9, the J call TRBJ2-1, with 7 positions matching TRBD2. The CDR3 loop spans 15 amino acids. J was trimmed by 3 bases and V by 3 bases; bases with no gene match: 6. The germline gives CDR1 SGDLS, CDR2 YYNGEE. The CDR3 protein is CASSEAPGGYNEQFF. The CDR3 DNA is TGTGCCAGCAGCGAAGCTCCGGGGGGCTACAATGAGCAGTTCTTC.

The chain employs TRBV7-9 and TRBJ1-6; 7 nucleotides agree with TRBD1. V lost 5 bases, J lost 7 bases, and 11 bases stayed unmatched. This CDR3 contains 16 residues. The germline V gene encodes CDR1 SEHNR and CDR2 FQNEAQ (reference sequence). The CDR3 nucleotides are TGTGCCAGCAGCCCCGCCGGGACAGAGAAAAATTCACCCCTCCACTTT. It yields the protein CASSPAGTEKNSPLHF.

V usage is TRBV6-2 or TRBV6-3 and J usage is TRBJ2-1; perhaps D is TRBD1 or TRBD2 (6 bases each). Germline assignment: CDR1 MNHEY and CDR2 SVGEGT. V was trimmed by 0 bases and J by 6 bases, leaving 12 bases between them. The CDR3 runs 15 residues. CDR3 coding DNA: TGTGCCAGCAGTTACTCCTCCGGGGGCCTCAATGAGCAGTTCTTC. As protein: CASSYSSGGLNEQFF.

Only one count was recorded for this clone. This chain links TRBV18 with TRBJ1-4, with a weak D call TRBD1 (5 bases). The germline V gene encodes CDR1 KGHSH and CDR2 LQKENI. Trimming took off 6 bases at V and 0 bases at J, with 11 bases between the two ends. This CDR3 has 15 residues. CDR3 nucleotides: TGTGCCAGCTCGCCCGTGACAGCAACTAATGAAAAACTGTTTTTT. Translated: CASSPVTATNEKLFF.

This chain uses TRBV7-2 with TRBJ1-1, with unresolved D. Deletions cut 0 bases from V and 0 bases from J, with 8 bases between. Per germline, CDR1 SGHTA and CDR2 FQGNSA. The CDR3 has 15 amino acids. The DNA for the CDR3 is TGTGCCAGCAGCTTAGCTCGGTTCATGAACACTGAAGCTTTCTTT. This sequence encodes CASSLARFMNTEAFF. The full variable domain, completed using reference TRBV7-2 and TRBJ1-1, is GAGVSQSPSNKVTEKGKDVELRCDPISGHTALYWYRQSLGQGLEFLIYFQGNSAPDKSGLPSDRFSAERTGGSVSTLTIQRTQQEDSAVYLCASSLARFMNTEAFFGQGTRLTVV.

This clone is a singleton in its sample. The rearrangement links TRBV4-2 to TRBJ1-2, with D unresolved. V was shortened by 0 bases and J by 0 bases, with 5 bases between the two germline ends. Germline assignment: CDR1 LGHNA and CDR2 YNFKEQ. The CDR3 loop spans 14 amino acids. CDR3 DNA sequence: TGTGCCAGCAGCCAAGAGAGGGCTAACTATGGCTACACCTTC. It yields the protein CASSQERANYGYTF.

This sequence joins TRBV30 and TRBJ2-3; TRBD2 aligns across 7 bases. Trimming cost V 0 bases and J 3 bases; bases outside gene matches: 15. The CDR3 has 18 amino acids. The germline CDR1 and CDR2 sequences are GTSNPN and SVGIG (reference sequence). In DNA, the CDR3 is TGTGCCTGGAGTGTACACCATCAGACTAGCACCCGGACAGATACGCAGTATTTT. It encodes CAWSVHHQTSTRTDTQYF.

This rearrangement joins TRBV5-4 to TRBJ1-2; 7 nucleotides line up with TRBD1. CDR1 and CDR2 (germline): SGHNT, YYREEE (reference sequence). The trim removed 3 bases at V and 4 bases at J, leaving 6 bases unmatched. CDR3 length: 14 residues. DNA of the CDR3: TGTGCCAGCAGCTCACAGGGGAGTGGCTATGGCTACACCTTC. This codes for CASSSQGSGYGYTF. Using reference TRBV5-4 and TRBJ1-2 for the parts outside the CDR3, the full variable domain is ETGVTQSPTHLIKTRGQQVTLRCSSQSGHNTVSWYQQALGQGPQFIFQYYREEENGRGNFPPRFSGLQFPNYSSELNVNALELDDSALYLCASSSQGSGYGYTFGSGTRLTVV.

This chain links TRBV19 with TRBJ2-3; D might be TRBD2 (6 bases). V was trimmed by 4 bases and J by 0 bases, leaving 14 bases between them. The CDR3 runs to 16 residues. Germline V gene data show CDR1 as LNHDA and CDR2 as SQIVND (reference sequence). The CDR3 loop reads CASSRVGGTSTDTQYF. The CDR3 DNA is TGTGCCAGTAGTAGGGTAGGAGGGACTAGCACAGATACGCAGTATTTT.

The chain carries TRBV9 and TRBJ2-5; TRBD1 matches 7 bases. The CDR3 contains 15 residues. The V gene end was trimmed by 6 bases and the J gene end by 4 bases; junction bases not matched to a gene: 12. The germline V gene has CDR1 SGDLS and CDR2 YYNGEE. CDR3 DNA: TGTGCCAGCACCCGTAGAGAGGGGGCTACAGAGACCCAGTACTTC. This encodes CASTRREGATETQYF.

Remarks on this clone: The same CDR3 can be traced to other DNA sequences in this sample. V is TRBV19 and J is TRBJ2-3, with 9 bases lining up with TRBD2. The CDR3 contains 13 residues. V lost 6 bases and J lost 6; bases outside the gene matches: 4. CDR1 and CDR2 from the germline V gene are LNHDA and SQIVND (reference sequence). The CDR3 DNA reads TGTGCCAGTAGAGTAGCGGGAGCCGATACGCAGTATTTT. Protein sequence: CASRVAGADTQYF.

This clone came up once. This chain uses TRBV18 with TRBJ2-7; 15 bases align to TRBD2. The V and J ends lost 3 bases and 2 bases, in that order; junction bases with no gene match: 2. The germline gives CDR1 KGHSH, CDR2 LQKENI. This CDR3 is 16 amino acids long. The CDR3 spells CASSPGTSGRPYEQYV. The CDR3 coding sequence is TGTGCCAGCTCACCCGGGACTAGCGGGAGGCCCTACGAGCAGTACGTC.

V and J are TRBV7-2 and TRBJ2-1, with D possibly matching TRBD2 (7 bases). Deletions cut 5 bases from V and 7 bases from J, with 18 bases between. CDR3 length: 15 residues. Per the germline V gene, CDR1 is SGHTA and CDR2 is FQGNSA. The CDR3 region has the DNA TGTGCCAGCAGCGAACCGGGGAGGGGGTTGAATGAGCAGTTCTTC. Amino acid sequence: CASSEPGRGLNEQFF.

The chain recombines TRBV6-5 with TRBJ1-2, with 7 positions matching TRBD1. The germline V gene has CDR1 MNHEY and CDR2 SVGAGI. The CDR3 runs to 15 residues. The V gene end was trimmed by 1 base and the J gene end by 4 bases; junction bases not matched to a gene: 6. The CDR3 bases are TGTGCCAGCAGTTACTTCACCGGGACAGCCTATGGCTACACCTTC. Its protein product is CASSYFTGTAYGYTF.